This T cell receptor beta chain appears in the sequencing data of a study of cytomegalovirus exposure and HLA in healthy donors. Amplification used 60 Vbeta primers and 13 Jbeta primers. The protocol was immunoSEQ multiplex PCR, while the TCRdb copy is restricted to in-frame clones and leaves out a portion. The table shows approximately 100,000 clones, with around four fifths occurring only once. Overall study findings and caveats: Overall, approximately 180 TCR beta chains were annotated as cytomegalovirus-associated.

Turning to this clone: Its antigen is unidentified. Germline is not matched at one junction end, which may reflect a read error.

Germline CDR1 and CDR2: SEHNR and FQNEAQ (reference sequence). This CDR3 region has 14 residues. The chain combines TRBV7-9 with TRBJ2-2; D is uncertain. Specimen: PBMCs. The sequence came from a man in his forties in good health and CMV-seronegative. This CDR3 reads CSSSRSGNTGELFF. The CDR3 DNA reads as TGTTCCAGCAGCCGGAGTGGGAACACCGGGGAGCTGTTTTTT. The variable domain in full, with the rest retrieved from reference TRBV7-9 and TRBJ2-2, is DTGVSQNPRHKITKRGQNVTFRCDPISEHNRLYWYRQTLGQGPEFLTYFQNEAQLEKSRLLSDRFSAERPKGSFSTLEIQRTEQGDSAMYLCSSSRSGNTGELFFGEGSRLTVL.